This TCR beta chain was obtained from a study of blood T cell repertoires in COVID-19. About the study: Acute and convalescent COVID-19 samples came from the United States, Italy and Spain. T cells, B-cell-depleted T cells, or PBMCs provided the cDNA or gDNA that served as material.

In the original analysis: Quantification of nucleated cells was approximated via reference gene primer amplification. The assay was immunoSEQ multiplex PCR, and TCRdb's table has in-frame clones only and misses some. That table gives V, J and clone size, and the DNA gave D and trimming. The sample has around 270,000 clones; 84% are singletons. Germline CDR1 is SEHNR and CDR2 is FQNEAQ (reference sequence). The CDR3 extends over 13 amino acids. Deletions cut 5 bases from V and 6 bases from J, with 13 bases between. The chain has TRBV7-9 and TRBJ1-1; a weak D match, TRBD1 (5 bases). Input material: peripheral blood. The receptor was derived from a woman aged 40 to 50 who had recovered from COVID-19. The CDR3: CASSRSGGSEAFF. Here the CDR3 DNA reads TGTGCCAGCAGCCGGAGTGGGGGGTCTGAAGCTTTCTTT.